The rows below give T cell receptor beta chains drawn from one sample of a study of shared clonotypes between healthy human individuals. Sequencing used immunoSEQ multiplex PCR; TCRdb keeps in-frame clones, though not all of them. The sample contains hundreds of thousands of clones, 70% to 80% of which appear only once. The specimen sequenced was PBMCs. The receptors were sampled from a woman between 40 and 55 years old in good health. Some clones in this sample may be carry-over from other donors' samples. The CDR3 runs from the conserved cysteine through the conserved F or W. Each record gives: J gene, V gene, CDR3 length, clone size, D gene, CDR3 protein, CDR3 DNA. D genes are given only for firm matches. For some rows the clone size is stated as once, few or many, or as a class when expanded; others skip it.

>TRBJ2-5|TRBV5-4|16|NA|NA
CASSLAGGRGQETQYF
TGTGCCAGCAGCTTGGCCGGGGGAAGGGGACAAGAGACCCAGTACTTC
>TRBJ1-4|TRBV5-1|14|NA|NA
CASSRGAGEEKLFF
TGCGCCAGCAGTCGAGGGGCGGGAGAGGAAAAACTGTTTTTT
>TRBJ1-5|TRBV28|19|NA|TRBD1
CASSWGQGGPTNSNQPQHF
TGTGCCAGCAGTTGGGGACAGGGGGGCCCTACCAATAGCAATCAGCCCCAGCATTTT
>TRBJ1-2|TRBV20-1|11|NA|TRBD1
CSAQGGYGYTF
TGCAGTGCTCAGGGGGGGTATGGCTACACCTTC
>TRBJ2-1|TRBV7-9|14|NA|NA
CASSLVLGGNEQFF
TGTGCCAGCAGCTTAGTCTTGGGGGGCAATGAGCAGTTCTTC
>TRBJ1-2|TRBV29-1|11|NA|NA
CSVDGGYGYTF
TGCAGCGTTGATGGGGGCTATGGCTACACCTTC
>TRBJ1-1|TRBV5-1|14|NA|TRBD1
CASSWTGMNTEAFF
TGCGCCAGCAGCTGGACAGGGATGAACACTGAAGCTTTCTTT
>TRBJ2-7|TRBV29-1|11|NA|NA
CSVVWVDEQYF
TGCAGCGTTGTCTGGGTCGACGAGCAGTACTTC
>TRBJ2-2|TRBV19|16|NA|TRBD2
CASSRGTSGNAGELFF
TGTGCCAGTAGTAGGGGAACTAGCGGGAACGCCGGGGAGCTGTTTTTT
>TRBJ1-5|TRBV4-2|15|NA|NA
CASSQGDRFNQPQHF
TGTGCCAGCAGCCAAGGGGACCGGTTCAATCAGCCCCAGCATTTT
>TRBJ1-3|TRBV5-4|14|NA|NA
CASSIDNSGNTIYF
TGTGCCAGCAGCATAGACAACTCTGGAAACACCATATATTTT
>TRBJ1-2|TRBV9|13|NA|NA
CASSVLPPDGYTF
TGTGCCAGCAGCGTTTTGCCCCCCGATGGCTACACCTTC
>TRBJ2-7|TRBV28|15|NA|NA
CASSIHRGGLYEQYF
TGTGCCAGCAGTATCCACAGGGGGGGCCTCTACGAGCAGTACTTC
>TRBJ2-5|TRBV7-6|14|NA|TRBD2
CASSLSGRVETQYF
TGTGCCAGCAGCCTTAGCGGGAGGGTGGAGACCCAGTACTTC
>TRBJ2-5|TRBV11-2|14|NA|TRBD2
CASSPGLAGETQYF
TGTGCCAGCAGCCCAGGACTAGCGGGGGAGACCCAGTACTTC
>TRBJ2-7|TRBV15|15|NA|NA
CATSRDFGGGYEQYF
TGTGCCACCAGCAGGGACTTCGGAGGGGGCTACGAGCAGTACTTC
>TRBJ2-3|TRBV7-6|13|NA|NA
CASSPRPTDTQYF
TGTGCCAGCAGCCCTCGCCCCACAGATACGCAGTATTTT
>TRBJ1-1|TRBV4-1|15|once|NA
CASSQDQGRWTEAFF
TGCGCCAGCAGCCAAGATCAGGGGAGATGGACTGAAGCTTTCTTT
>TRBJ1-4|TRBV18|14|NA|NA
CASSREGTNEKLFF
TGTGCCAGCTCCAGGGAGGGGACAAATGAAAAACTGTTTTTT
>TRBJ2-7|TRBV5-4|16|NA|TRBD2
CASSPRLAGGQDEQYF
TGTGCCAGCAGCCCACGACTAGCGGGAGGGCAGGACGAGCAGTACTTC
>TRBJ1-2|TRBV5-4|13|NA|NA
CASSLEGNYGYTF
TGTGCCAGCAGCTTGGAGGGGAACTATGGCTACACCTTC
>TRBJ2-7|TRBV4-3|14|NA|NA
CASSLAGASYEQYF
TGCGCCAGCAGCCTTGCAGGGGCCTCCTACGAGCAGTACTTC
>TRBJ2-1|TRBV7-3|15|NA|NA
CASSLTGLEDGEQFF
TGTGCCAGCAGCTTAACTGGGTTAGAGGATGGTGAGCAGTTCTTC
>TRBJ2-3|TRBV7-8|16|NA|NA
CASSLGARAPGVAQYF
TGTGCCAGCAGCTTAGGGGCTCGGGCGCCTGGTGTTGCGCAGTATTTT
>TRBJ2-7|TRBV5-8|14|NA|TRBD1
CASSSGQGMDEQYF
TGTGCCAGCAGCTCGGGACAGGGGATGGACGAGCAGTACTTC
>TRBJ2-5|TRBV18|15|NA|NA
CASSPAGTPGETQYF
TGTGCCAGCTCACCAGCCGGGACCCCGGGAGAGACCCAGTACTTC
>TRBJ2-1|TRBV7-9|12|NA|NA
CASSLVLQLEFF
TGTGCCAGCAGCTTAGTTCTACAGCTAGAGTTCTTC
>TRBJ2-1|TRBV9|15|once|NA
CASSVGGPWGHEQFF
TGTGCCAGCAGCGTAGGGGGCCCGTGGGGGCATGAGCAGTTCTTC
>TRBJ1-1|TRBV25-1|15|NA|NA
CASPPRQEMNTEAFF
TGTGCCAGCCCCCCGCGGCAGGAGATGAACACTGAAGCTTTCTTT
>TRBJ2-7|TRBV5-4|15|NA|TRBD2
CASSLGSGRAGEQYF
TGTGCCAGCAGCTTGGGTAGCGGGAGGGCCGGGGAGCAGTACTTC
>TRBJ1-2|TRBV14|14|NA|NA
CASSQDPRRYGYTF
TGTGCCAGCAGCCAAGATCCCCGACGATATGGCTACACCTTC
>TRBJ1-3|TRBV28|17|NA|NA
CASSLWGDMGGGNTIYF
TGTGCCAGCAGTTTATGGGGTGATATGGGTGGTGGAAACACCATATATTTT
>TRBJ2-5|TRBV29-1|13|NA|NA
CSVDPGPQETQYF
TGCAGCGTTGATCCAGGGCCCCAAGAGACCCAGTACTTC